This T cell receptor beta chain was sequenced in a study of T cells after posttransplantation cyclophosphamide. This related bone marrow graft donor gave peripheral blood on the day of marrow donation. Of note for this clone: The target antigen is unknown.

Repertoires were generated with immunoSEQ multiplex PCR, while TCRdb's copy carries only in-frame clones and drops some. The repertoire holds 2,500 to 3,500 clones, with around 57% as singletons. Study results and limitations: Recipient CMV seropositivity and CMV reactivation strongly tracked TRB clonality. Blood and skin or GI T cell repertoires showed limited TRB overlap.

The sequencing sample was made of memory CD8+ T cells sorted from blood. The receptor was isolated from a woman in her twenties or thirties in good health and a related stem cell transplant donor.

The CDR3 coding sequence is TGTGCCAGCAGCCTGCGACAGGGATTCGATGGCTACACCTTC. Amino acids: CASSLRQGFDGYTF. The V and J genes are TRBV4-2 and TRBJ1-2; TRBD1 agrees at 7 bases. Germline CDR1 LGHNA, CDR2 YNFKEQ. J was trimmed by 6 bases and V by 4 bases; bases with no gene match: 8. The CDR3 extends over 14 amino acids.